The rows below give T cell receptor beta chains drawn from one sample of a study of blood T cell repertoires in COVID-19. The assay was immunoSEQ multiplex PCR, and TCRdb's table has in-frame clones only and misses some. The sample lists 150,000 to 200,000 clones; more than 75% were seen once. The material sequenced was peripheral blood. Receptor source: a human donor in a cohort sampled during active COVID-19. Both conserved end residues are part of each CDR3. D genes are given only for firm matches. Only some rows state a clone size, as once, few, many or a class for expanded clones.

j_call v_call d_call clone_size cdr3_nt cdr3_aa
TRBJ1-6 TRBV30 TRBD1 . TGTGCCTGGAGTGTCAGACAGGGTAATAATTCACCCCTCCACTTT CAWSVRQGNNSPLHF
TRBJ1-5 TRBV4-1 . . TGCGCCAGCAGCCAAGATTCCGGGGGAGGACAGCCCCAGCATTTT CASSQDSGGGQPQHF
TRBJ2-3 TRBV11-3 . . TGTGCCAGCAGCCCCGAGGTTTCGGATACGCAGTATTTT CASSPEVSDTQYF
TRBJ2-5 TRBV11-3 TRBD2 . TGTGCCAGCAGCCCGGGGGGAGGTTGGGAGACCCAGTACTTC CASSPGGGWETQYF
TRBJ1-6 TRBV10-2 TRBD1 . TGCGCCAGCAGTGAGTCAAGACAGGGGAATTCACCCCTCCACTTT CASSESRQGNSPLHF
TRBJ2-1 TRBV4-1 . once TGCGCCAGCAGCCGGGGGGACGGGAGTTCCTACAATGAGCAGTTCTTC CASSRGDGSSYNEQFF
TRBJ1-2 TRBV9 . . TGTGCCAGCAGCGTAACAGACAGCGCCCGGGATGGCTACACCTTC CASSVTDSARDGYTF
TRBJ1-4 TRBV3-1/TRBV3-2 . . TGTGCCAGCAGCCAAAGAGGTGGGACTAATGAAAAACTGTTTTTT CASSQRGGTNEKLFF
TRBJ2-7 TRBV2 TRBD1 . TGTGCCAGCAGTGAAGAGACAGGGAGCACCTACGAGCAGTACTTC CASSEETGSTYEQYF
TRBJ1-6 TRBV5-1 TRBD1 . TGCGCCAGCACAACAGGGGGCTCCTATAATTCACCCCTCCACTTT CASTTGGSYNSPLHF
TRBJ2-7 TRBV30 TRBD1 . TGTGCCTGGCGACAGGGGATATCCTACGAGCAGTACTTC CAWRQGISYEQYF
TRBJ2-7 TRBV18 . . TGTGCCAGCTCACCAGGCAGAGGAGCTTCCTACGAGCAGTACTTC CASSPGRGASYEQYF
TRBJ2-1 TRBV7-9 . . TGTGCCAGCAGCTTACGGGGACTTATGGCTAGCTCCTACAATGAGCAGTTCTTC CASSLRGLMASSYNEQFF
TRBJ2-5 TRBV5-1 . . TGCGCCAGCAGCTTGGAGCTGGAGACCCAGTACTTC CASSLELETQYF
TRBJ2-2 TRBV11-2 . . TGTGCCAGCAGCTTAAACCCAGGGAACACCGGGGAGCTGTTTTTT CASSLNPGNTGELFF
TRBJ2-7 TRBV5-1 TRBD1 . TGCGCCAGCAGCTTGGAAGGGGGCGCCTACGAGCAGTACTTC CASSLEGGAYEQYF
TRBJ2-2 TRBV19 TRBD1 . TGTGCCAGTAGCAAGATTACAGGGACAGGGAACACCGGGGAGCTGTTTTTT CASSKITGTGNTGELFF
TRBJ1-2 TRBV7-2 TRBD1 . TGTGCCAGCAGCCCCCAAGGACAGGGTGGGAACTATGGCTACACCTTC CASSPQGQGGNYGYTF
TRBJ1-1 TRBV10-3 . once TGTGCCATCAGTGAGCCCGGGACAAGGAACACTGAAGCTTTCTTT CAISEPGTRNTEAFF